These 31 T cell receptor beta chains came from one sample sequenced in a study of spatial heterogeneity in lung cancer. Each CDR3 protein gets one entry after TCRdb re-called the 5' RACE reads with MiXCR. Of about 61,000 distinct CDR3 sequences listed, about 6.3% are singletons. Time point noted: sample taken at primary tumor resection. The sequences come from PBMCs, collected at surgery. The receptor source for this set is a female donor with early-stage non-small cell lung cancer.

In its sample, this clonotype was seen many times. CDR3 DNA sequence: TGTGCCATTCTCGGACAGGGTAACTATGGCTACACCTTC. This encodes CAILGQGNYGYTF. The chain carries TRBV28 and TRBJ1-2; 8 bases are shared with TRBD1. Germline CDR1 MDHEN, CDR2 SYDVKM. Trimming took 10 bases from V and 1 from J; bases not matched to a gene: 5. The CDR3 contains 13 residues.

The table lists this clonotype with a few counts. This chain connects TRBV28 to TRBJ2-6, with a possible D match to TRBD1 (6 bases). In germline, CDR1 is MDHEN, CDR2 SYDVKM. V shed 5 bases and J shed 1 base, with 12 bases lying between them. The CDR3 spans 16 residues. The CDR3 sequence is CASSRLQGSGANVLTF. The CDR3, as DNA: TGTGCCAGCAGTCGACTACAGGGTTCTGGGGCCAACGTCCTGACTTTC.

V usage is TRBV7-9 and J usage is TRBJ2-7; D may match TRBD1 or TRBD2 (5 bases each). Germline CDR1 SEHNR, CDR2 FQNEAQ (reference sequence). Trimming left V 5 bases short and J 0 bases short, with 11 bases between. CDR3 size: 14 residues. CDR3 nucleotides: TGTGCCAGCAGCCGGGACGGGCCCTCCTACGAGCAGTACTTC. It is translated as CASSRDGPSYEQYF.

This clonotype is deemed medium-sized. The rearrangement links TRBV12-3 or TRBV12-4 to TRBJ2-7; 11 nucleotides match TRBD2. V gave up 5 bases and J gave up 2 bases; unmatched junction bases: 5. CDR3 size: 15 residues. The DNA of the CDR3 is TGTGCCAGCAGTCCTCTAGCGGGAGGCGCCTACGAGCAGTACTTC. Residues: CASSPLAGGAYEQYF.

This clonotype was picked up many times. This chain uses TRBV20-1 with TRBJ1-2; D uncertain. Trimming shortened V by 3 bases and J by 0 bases, and 14 bases separated the two germline ends. The CDR3 covers 15 residues. CDR1 DFQATT and CDR2 SNEGSKA come from the germline V gene (reference sequence). The CDR3 DNA follows: TGCAGTGCTAGGGTTGGCCGGGCAGCTAACTATGGCTACACCTTC. Translated: CSARVGRAANYGYTF.

In this sample, this clonotype turned up a few times. J is TRBJ1-1 and V is TRBV29-1; weak D call: TRBD1 (5 bases). Germline V gene lookup returns CDR1 SQVTM and CDR2 ANQGSEA. The V and J ends lost 2 bases and 4 bases respectively, with 11 bases between them. The CDR3 runs 13 residues. The CDR3 DNA reads as TGCAGCGTTGAATGGGCAGGGAGCACTGAAGCTTTCTTT. Amino acids: CSVEWAGSTEAFF.

This clonotype appeared many times. The DNA for the CDR3 is TGCGCCAGCAGCCAAGCGAATGGTCGAGAGACCCAGTACTTC. The encoded protein is CASSQANGRETQYF. The chain links TRBV4-1 to TRBJ2-5; D is ambiguous. Trimming stripped 1 base from V and 4 bases from J, with 10 bases between. Germline CDR1 reads MGHRA; CDR2 reads YSYEKL. The CDR3 loop spans 14 amino acids.

Many counts were recorded for this clonotype. The V gene is TRBV28, the J gene TRBJ2-1; D gene uncertain. Trimming took 3 bases from V and 6 from J, leaving 6 bases between them. The CDR3 runs 12 residues. Germline values: CDR1 MDHEN, CDR2 SYDVKM. The CDR3 loop reads CASSFNPNEQFF. CDR3 DNA: TGTGCCAGCAGTTTTAACCCCAATGAGCAGTTCTTC.

This clonotype was seen repeatedly, ten times or more. The rearrangement joins TRBV29-1 to TRBJ2-2, with D perhaps matching TRBD1 or TRBD2 (5 bases each). The germline gives CDR1 SQVTM, CDR2 ANQGSEA. This CDR3 is built from 14 residues. Trimming pared 4 bases from V and 0 bases from J, leaving 9 bases between. CDR3 amino acids: CSVGGTTNTGELFF. CDR3 nucleotide sequence: TGCAGCGTTGGGGGGACCACGAACACCGGGGAGCTGTTTTTT.

This clonotype was counted at least ten times. The V call is TRBV11-2, the J call TRBJ2-2; 7 bases fit TRBD1. CDR1 and CDR2 (germline): SGHAT, FQNNGV. The ends lost 5 bases at V and 1 base at J; junction bases unmatched: 7. The CDR3 spans 16 residues. CDR3 nucleotides: TGTGCCAGCAGCCATATACAGGGGATGAACACCGGGGAGCTGTTTTTT. Amino acid sequence: CASSHIQGMNTGELFF.

This sequence joins TRBV6-1 and TRBJ1-5; 9 bases fit TRBD1. CDR3 length: 15 residues. From germline, CDR1 is MNHNS and CDR2 SASEGT. Trimming removed 7 bases from V and 2 bases from J; junction bases left unmatched: 6. The CDR3 coding sequence is TGTGCCAGCATTCCGGGACAGGGTGGCAATCAGCCCCAGCATTTT. Its protein product is CASIPGQGGNQPQHF.

This clonotype occurred many times. CDR3 sequence (DNA): TGTGCCAGCAGTTCTCTAACTAGCGGGCCCTACGAGCAGTACTTC. Protein sequence: CASSSLTSGPYEQYF. This chain connects TRBV12-3 or TRBV12-4 to TRBJ2-7, with 9 bases identical to TRBD2. Trimming cost V 4 bases and J 2 bases; bases outside gene matches: 6. This CDR3 has 15 amino acids.

This clonotype was seen at least ten times. The chain recombines TRBV28 with TRBJ1-4; the D gene is possibly TRBD1 (5 bases). CDR1 MDHEN and CDR2 SYDVKM come from the germline V gene. The length of the CDR3 is 15 residues. Trimming cost V 2 bases and J 8 bases, with 15 bases left between them. CDR3 sequence: CASSLPDSVSEKLFF. The DNA for the CDR3 is TGTGCCAGCAGTTTACCCGACAGCGTCAGCGAAAAACTGTTTTTT.

This clonotype has at least ten counts. The V and J genes are TRBV4-2 and TRBJ1-2, with TRBD1 as a possible D gene (5 bases). This CDR3 is 14 amino acids long. The V end lost 0 bases, the J end lost 2 bases, and 7 bases lay between the germline ends. Germline CDR1 reads LGHNA; CDR2 reads YNFKEQ. CDR3 in DNA: TGTGCCAGCAGCCAAGACAGGGTAAACTATGGCTACACCTTC. Its translation is CASSQDRVNYGYTF.

This clonotype was seen many times. The chain employs TRBV20-1 and TRBJ2-3; unclear D gene. The V and J ends lost 6 bases and 1 base respectively, with 17 bases between them. Germline lookup yields CDR1 DFQATT and CDR2 SNEGSKA (reference sequence). The CDR3 contains 15 residues. The CDR3 is CSATPGSGGTDTQYF. DNA for the CDR3: TGCAGTGCCACACCTGGCTCGGGCGGCACAGATACGCAGTATTTT.

This clonotype was seen a handful of times. This chain connects TRBV28 to TRBJ2-5; D not resolved. The CDR3 is made up of 11 amino acids. The ends were cut back, 2 bases at V and 5 bases at J, with 3 bases in the middle. The V gene's germline CDR1 is MDHEN and CDR2 SYDVKM. The CDR3 DNA reads TGTGCCAGCAGTTTAAGCGAGACCCAGTACTTC. It yields the protein CASSLSETQYF.

This clonotype was counted ten times or more. V usage is TRBV12-3 or TRBV12-4 and J usage is TRBJ1-1; no reliable D call. Trimming removed 6 bases at V and 1 base at J, with 9 bases between. The CDR3 extends over 13 amino acids. In DNA, the CDR3 is TGTGCCAGCAGGGCATTGGGGAACACTGAAGCTTTCTTT. Residues: CASRALGNTEAFF.

This clonotype was seen ten or more times. This CDR3 is CASSASLAGGEQYF. The CDR3 DNA sequence: TGTGCCAGCAGCGCGAGCCTAGCGGGAGGTGAGCAGTACTTC. The chain carries TRBV9 and TRBJ2-7, with 11 bases matching TRBD2. J lost 7 bases, V lost 3 bases, and 6 bases had no gene match. CDR1 SGDLS and CDR2 YYNGEE come from the germline V gene. The CDR3 sequence is 14 residues long.

This chain connects TRBV29-1 to TRBJ2-3; a weak D match, TRBD2 (5 bases). This CDR3 contains 14 residues. CDR1 is SQVTM and CDR2 is ANQGSEA in the germline V gene. The V and J ends lost 0 bases and 0 bases respectively, with 7 bases between them. The DNA for the CDR3 is TGCAGCGTTGAAGAGCGGGTCAGCACAGATACGCAGTATTTT. Encoded protein: CSVEERVSTDTQYF.

This clonotype appeared many times. The rearrangement uses TRBV28 and TRBJ1-1; no definite D call. CDR1 is MDHEN and CDR2 is SYDVKM in the germline V gene. CDR3 size: 14 residues. The germline V and J ends were trimmed by 2 bases and 1 base, with 8 bases remaining between them. The CDR3 loop is CASSLTAENTEAFF. In nucleotides, the CDR3 is TGTGCCAGCAGTTTAACGGCGGAGAACACTGAAGCTTTCTTT.

V gene TRBV27 combines with J gene TRBJ2-1, with TRBD1 as a possible D gene (6 bases). The CDR3 has 17 residues. The V and J ends lost 0 bases and 10 bases respectively, with 22 bases between them. CDR1 is MNHEY, CDR2 SMNVEV, per germline (reference sequence). This chain's CDR3 is CASSLSWVGQGPNEQFF. In nucleotides, the CDR3 is TGTGCCAGCAGTTTATCATGGGTGGGGCAGGGGCCGAACGAGCAGTTCTTC.

This clonotype occurred many times. This CDR3 reads CASSYLDYYGYTF. The CDR3 coding sequence is TGTGCCAGCAGTTACCTAGATTACTATGGCTACACCTTC. J is TRBJ1-2 and V is TRBV6-5; D remains unclear. V lost 2 bases and J lost 3, with 7 bases in between. This CDR3 has 13 amino acids. Germline V CDR1 and CDR2: MNHEY, SVGAGI.

This chain joins TRBV6-2 or TRBV6-3 and TRBJ2-7; D not certain. Between the trimmed V and J ends, which lost 0 bases and 4 bases, there was a span of 4 bases. The CDR3 sequence is 12 residues long. Germline CDR1 MNHEY, CDR2 SVGEGT. CDR3 residues: CASSYSHYEQYV. The CDR3 DNA reads as TGTGCCAGCAGTTACTCCCATTACGAGCAGTACGTC.

The rearrangement joins TRBV23-1 to TRBJ2-7; the D is unclear. TRBV23-1 is placed among ORFs of uncertain function. The CDR3 is 12 residues long. The germline V and J ends were trimmed by 6 bases and 6 bases, with 12 bases remaining between them. CDR3 nucleotides: TGCGCCAGCAGCCCTACCGGATTCGAGCAGTACTTC. Translating it yields CASSPTGFEQYF.

This clonotype was observed a handful of times. J is TRBJ2-5 and V is TRBV2, with D unresolved. Germline lookup yields CDR1 SNHLY and CDR2 FYNNEI. Trimming stripped 3 bases from V and 1 base from J, with 12 bases between. The CDR3 contains 15 residues. The CDR3 loop is CASSDVPRFQETQYF. The CDR3 coding sequence is TGTGCCAGCAGTGACGTACCCAGGTTCCAAGAGACCCAGTACTTC.

This sequence joins TRBV9 and TRBJ1-3; D perhaps matches TRBD1 (6 bases). V shed 3 bases and J shed 8 bases, with 15 bases lying between them. The CDR3 covers 14 residues. Germline values: CDR1 SGDLS, CDR2 YYNGEE. Here the CDR3 DNA reads TGTGCCAGCAGCGCCCGGGACACACCTCACACCATATATTTT. As protein: CASSARDTPHTIYF.

A word on this clonotype: One base away lies a much larger clone, so this may be a sequencing read error. The V and J genes are TRBV29-1 and TRBJ1-4, with a tentative D call TRBD1 (5 bases). The CDR3 has 12 amino acids. The V gene's germline CDR1 is SQVTM and CDR2 ANQGSEA. The V and J ends lost 6 bases and 8 bases respectively, with 13 bases between them. CDR3 protein: CSVGALGEKLFF. The CDR3 DNA reads as TGCAGCGTCGGGGCCCTGGGGGAAAAACTGTTTTTT.

In this sample, this clonotype turned up many times. V gene TRBV29-1 combines with J gene TRBJ1-1; tentatively, D is TRBD1 (5 bases). V shed 4 bases and J shed 1 base, with 13 bases lying between them. Germline loops: CDR1 SQVTM, CDR2 ANQGSEA. The CDR3 totals 14 residues. The CDR3 DNA reads TGCAGCGTTGCACCAAGCGGGGCGAACACTGAAGCTTTCTTT. Its translation: CSVAPSGANTEAFF.

This clonotype was counted a few times. This sequence joins TRBV12-3 or TRBV12-4 and TRBJ2-6, with D uncertain. The CDR3 has 13 amino acids. Trimming removed 7 bases at V and 1 base at J, with 5 bases between. The CDR3 protein is CASTVSGANVLTF. As DNA, the CDR3 is TGTGCCAGCACCGTATCTGGGGCCAACGTCCTGACTTTC.

In its sample, this clonotype was seen many times. The chain carries TRBV15 and TRBJ2-2; the D gene is possibly TRBD2 (6 bases). The CDR3 runs 16 residues. Trimming cost V 0 bases and J 5 bases, with 13 bases left between them. Per the germline V gene, CDR1 is LNHNV and CDR2 is YYDKDF (reference sequence). The CDR3 coding sequence is TGTGCCACCAGCAGAGATGGAGGGAGACGGACCGGGGAGCTGTTTTTT. Protein sequence: CATSRDGGRRTGELFF.

V is TRBV2 and J is TRBJ1-4; D ambiguous. CDR3 length: 11 residues. Trimming removed 1 base at V and 8 bases at J, with 2 bases between. Germline V gene data show CDR1 as SNHLY and CDR2 as FYNNEI. CDR3: CASSEVEKLFF. The DNA for the CDR3 is TGTGCCAGCAGTGAAGTAGAAAAACTGTTTTTT.